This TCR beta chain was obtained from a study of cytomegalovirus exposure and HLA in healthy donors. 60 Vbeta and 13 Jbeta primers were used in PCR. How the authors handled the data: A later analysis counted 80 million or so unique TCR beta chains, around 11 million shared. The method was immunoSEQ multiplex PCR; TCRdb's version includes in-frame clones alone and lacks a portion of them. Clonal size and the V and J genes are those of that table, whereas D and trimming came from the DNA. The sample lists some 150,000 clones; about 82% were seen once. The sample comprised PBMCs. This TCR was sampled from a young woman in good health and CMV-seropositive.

CDR3 loop: CASSLVGSGNTGELFF. Written as DNA, the CDR3 is TGTGCCAGCAGCTTAGTGGGTAGCGGGAACACCGGGGAGCTGTTTTTT. The genes are TRBV11-2 and TRBJ2-2, with D possibly TRBD2 on 6 matching bases. Trimming stripped 1 base from V and 1 base from J, with 10 bases between. This CDR3 spans 16 amino acids. Germline V gene data show CDR1 as SGHAT and CDR2 as FQNNGV.